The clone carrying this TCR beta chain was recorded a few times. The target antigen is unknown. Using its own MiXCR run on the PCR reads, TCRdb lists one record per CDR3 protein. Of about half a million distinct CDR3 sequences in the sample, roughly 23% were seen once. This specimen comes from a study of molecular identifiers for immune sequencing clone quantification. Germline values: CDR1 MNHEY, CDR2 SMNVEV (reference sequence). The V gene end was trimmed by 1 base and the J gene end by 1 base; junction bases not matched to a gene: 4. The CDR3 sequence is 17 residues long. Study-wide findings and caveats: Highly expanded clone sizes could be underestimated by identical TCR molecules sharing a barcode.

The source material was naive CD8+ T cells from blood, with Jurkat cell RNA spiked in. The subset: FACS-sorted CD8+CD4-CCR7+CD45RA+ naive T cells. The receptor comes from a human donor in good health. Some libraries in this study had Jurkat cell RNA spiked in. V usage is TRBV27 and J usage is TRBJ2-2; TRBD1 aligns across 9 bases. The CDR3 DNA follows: TGTGCCAGCAGTTTATTACCGGGACAGGGGAACACCGGGGAGCTGTTTTTT. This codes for CASSLLPGQGNTGELFF.